This T cell receptor (beta chain) comes out of a study of cytomegalovirus exposure and HLA in healthy donors. The PCR was carried out with 60 Vbeta primers and 13 Jbeta primers. The method was immunoSEQ multiplex PCR; TCRdb's version includes in-frame clones alone and lacks a portion of them. The sample carries more than 150,000 clones, around 80% recorded once. Trimming removed 5 bases from V and 5 bases from J, with 19 bases in between. Germline CDR1 and CDR2: SEHNR and FQNEAQ (reference sequence). CDR3 length: 15 amino acids. The sequencing sample was made of PBMCs. The rearrangement joins TRBV7-9 to TRBJ2-7, with D maybe TRBD2 (6 bases). The source of this sequence is a girl under 18 in good health and CMV-seropositive. Here the CDR3 DNA reads TGTGCCAGCAGCCCGTCTCGGCGGGGAAAGAACGAGCAGTACTTC. It yields the protein CASSPSRRGKNEQYF.